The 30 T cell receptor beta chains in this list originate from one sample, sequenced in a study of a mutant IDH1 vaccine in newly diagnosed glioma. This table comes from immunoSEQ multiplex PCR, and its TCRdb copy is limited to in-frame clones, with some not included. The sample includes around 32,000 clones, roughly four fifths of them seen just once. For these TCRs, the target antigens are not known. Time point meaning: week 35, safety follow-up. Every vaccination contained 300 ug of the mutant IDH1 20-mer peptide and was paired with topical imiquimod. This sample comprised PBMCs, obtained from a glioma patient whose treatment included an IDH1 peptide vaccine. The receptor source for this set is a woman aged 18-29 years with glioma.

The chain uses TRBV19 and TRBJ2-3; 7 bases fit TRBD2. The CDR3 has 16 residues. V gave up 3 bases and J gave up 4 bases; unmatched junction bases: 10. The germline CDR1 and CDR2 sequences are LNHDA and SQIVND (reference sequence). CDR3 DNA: TGTGCCAGTAGTATCACAGCCGGACTAGTCGCAGATACGCAGTATTTT. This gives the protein CASSITAGLVADTQYF.

CDR3 region: CASSLGGSRSLASGNTIYF. The CDR3 nucleotides are TGCGCCAGCAGCTTGGGGGGGTCAAGATCTCTAGCTTCTGGAAACACCATATATTTT. The rearrangement joins TRBV5-1 to TRBJ1-3, with D tentatively TRBD1 (5 bases). Trimming stripped 0 bases from V and 1 base from J, with 20 bases between. The CDR3 length is 19 residues. Germline assignment: CDR1 SGHRS and CDR2 YFSETQ.

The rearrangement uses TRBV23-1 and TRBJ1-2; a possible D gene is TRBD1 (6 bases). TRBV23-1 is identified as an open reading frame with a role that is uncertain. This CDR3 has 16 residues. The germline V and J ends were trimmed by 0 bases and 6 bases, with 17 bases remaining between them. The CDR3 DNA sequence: TGCGCCAGCAGTCAATCCCTTTCCTGGGGGCAGGATGGCTACACCTTC. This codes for CASSQSLSWGQDGYTF.

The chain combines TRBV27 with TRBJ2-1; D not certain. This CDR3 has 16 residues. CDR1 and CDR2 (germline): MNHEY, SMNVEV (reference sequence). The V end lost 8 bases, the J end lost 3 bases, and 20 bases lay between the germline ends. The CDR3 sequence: CASRAARPPHYNEQFF. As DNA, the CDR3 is TGTGCCAGCCGTGCAGCACGGCCCCCCCACTACAATGAGCAGTTCTTC.

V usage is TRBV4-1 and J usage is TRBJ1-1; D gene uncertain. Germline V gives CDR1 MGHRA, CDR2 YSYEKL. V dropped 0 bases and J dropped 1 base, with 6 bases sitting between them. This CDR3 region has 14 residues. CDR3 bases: TGCGCCAGCAGCCAAGAATCCAGGAACACTGAAGCTTTCTTT. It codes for CASSQESRNTEAFF.

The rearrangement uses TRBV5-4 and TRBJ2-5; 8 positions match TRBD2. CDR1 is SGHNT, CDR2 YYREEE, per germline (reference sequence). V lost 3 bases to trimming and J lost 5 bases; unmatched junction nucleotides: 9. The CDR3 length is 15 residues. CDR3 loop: CASSSPSGSRETQYF. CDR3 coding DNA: TGTGCCAGCAGCTCTCCAAGCGGGAGTCGGGAGACCCAGTACTTC.

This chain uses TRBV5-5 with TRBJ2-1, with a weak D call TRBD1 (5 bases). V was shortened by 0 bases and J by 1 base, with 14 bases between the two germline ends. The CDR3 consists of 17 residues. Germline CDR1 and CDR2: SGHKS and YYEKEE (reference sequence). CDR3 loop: CASSLDGQGGSYNEQFF. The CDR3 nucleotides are TGTGCCAGCAGCTTGGATGGGCAGGGCGGATCCTACAATGAGCAGTTCTTC.

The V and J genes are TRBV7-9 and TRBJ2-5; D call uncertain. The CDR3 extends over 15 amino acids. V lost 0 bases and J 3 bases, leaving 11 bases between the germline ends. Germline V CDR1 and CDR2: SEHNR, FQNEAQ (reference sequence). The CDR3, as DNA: TGTGCCAGCAGCTTAGCGGCAGGCAGCAAAGAGACCCAGTACTTC. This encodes CASSLAAGSKETQYF.

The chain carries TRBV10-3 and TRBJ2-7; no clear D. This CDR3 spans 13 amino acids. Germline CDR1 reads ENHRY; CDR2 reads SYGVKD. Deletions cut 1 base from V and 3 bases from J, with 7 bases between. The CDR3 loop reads CAISEFEYYEQYF. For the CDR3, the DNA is TGTGCCATCAGTGAGTTCGAATACTACGAGCAGTACTTC.

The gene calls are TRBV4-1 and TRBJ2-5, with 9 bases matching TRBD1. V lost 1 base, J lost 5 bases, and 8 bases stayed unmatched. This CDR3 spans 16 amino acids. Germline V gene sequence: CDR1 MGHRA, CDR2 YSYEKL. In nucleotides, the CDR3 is TGCGCCAGCAGCCAAGTTGGGACAGGGAAGGGGGAGACCCAGTACTTC. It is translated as CASSQVGTGKGETQYF.

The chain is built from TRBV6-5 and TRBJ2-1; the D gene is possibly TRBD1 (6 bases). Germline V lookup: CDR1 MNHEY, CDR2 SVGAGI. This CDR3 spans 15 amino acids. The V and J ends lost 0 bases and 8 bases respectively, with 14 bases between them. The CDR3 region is CASSYSTRGWDEQFF. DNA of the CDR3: TGTGCCAGCAGTTACTCGACCAGGGGTTGGGATGAGCAGTTCTTC.

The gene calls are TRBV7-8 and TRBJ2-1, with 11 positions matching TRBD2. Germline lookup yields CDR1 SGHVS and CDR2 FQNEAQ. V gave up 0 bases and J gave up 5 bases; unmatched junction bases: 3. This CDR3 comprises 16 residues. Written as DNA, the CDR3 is TGTGCCAGCAGCTTAGCGAGACTAGCGGGGAACAATGAGCAGTTCTTC. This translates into CASSLARLAGNNEQFF.

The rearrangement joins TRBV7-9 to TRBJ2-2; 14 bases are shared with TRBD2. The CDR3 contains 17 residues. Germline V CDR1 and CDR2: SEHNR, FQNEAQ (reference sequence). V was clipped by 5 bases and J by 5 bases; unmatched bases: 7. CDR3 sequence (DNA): TGTGCCAGCAGCCTCGGACTAGCGGGGGGTGAGACCGGGGAGCTGTTTTTT. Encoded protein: CASSLGLAGGETGELFF.

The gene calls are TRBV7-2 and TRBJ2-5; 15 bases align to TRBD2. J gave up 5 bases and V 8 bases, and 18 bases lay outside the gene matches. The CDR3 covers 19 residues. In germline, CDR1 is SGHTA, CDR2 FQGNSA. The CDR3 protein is CASLEGRSGTSGGWETQYF. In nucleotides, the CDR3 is TGTGCCAGCCTCGAGGGTCGTTCCGGGACTAGCGGGGGGTGGGAGACCCAGTACTTC.

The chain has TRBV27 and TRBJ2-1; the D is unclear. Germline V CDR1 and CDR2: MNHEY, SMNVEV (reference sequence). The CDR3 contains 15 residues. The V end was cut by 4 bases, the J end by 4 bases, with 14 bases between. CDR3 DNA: TGTGCCAGCAGTTCCTCCGGGTCCAAATACAATGAGCAGTTCTTC. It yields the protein CASSSSGSKYNEQFF.

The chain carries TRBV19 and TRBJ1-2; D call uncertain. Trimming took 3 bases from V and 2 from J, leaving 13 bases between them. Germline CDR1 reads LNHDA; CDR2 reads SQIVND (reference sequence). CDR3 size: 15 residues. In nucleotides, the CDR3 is TGTGCCAGTAGTATGATCCAGGCGGCAAACTATGGCTACACCTTC. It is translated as CASSMIQAANYGYTF.

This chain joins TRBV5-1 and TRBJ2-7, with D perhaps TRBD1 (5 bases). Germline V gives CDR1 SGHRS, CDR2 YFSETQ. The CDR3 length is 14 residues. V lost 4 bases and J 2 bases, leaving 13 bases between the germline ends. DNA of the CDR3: TGCGCCAGCAGCCGCGACAGTAGTCCCTACGAGCAGTACTTC. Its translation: CASSRDSSPYEQYF.

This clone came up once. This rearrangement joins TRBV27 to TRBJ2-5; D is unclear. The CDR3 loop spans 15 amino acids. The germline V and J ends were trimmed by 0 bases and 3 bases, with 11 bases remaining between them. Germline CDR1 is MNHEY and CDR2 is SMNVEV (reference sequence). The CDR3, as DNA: TGTGCCAGCAGTTTATCGTGGGCAGCTAAAGAGACCCAGTACTTC. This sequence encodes CASSLSWAAKETQYF.

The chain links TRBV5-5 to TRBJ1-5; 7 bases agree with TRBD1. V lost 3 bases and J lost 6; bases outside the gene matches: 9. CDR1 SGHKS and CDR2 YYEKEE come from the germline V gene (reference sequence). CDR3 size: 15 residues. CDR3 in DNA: TGTGCCAGCAGCTCGACAGGGAATATTGGTCAGCCCCAGCATTTT. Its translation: CASSSTGNIGQPQHF. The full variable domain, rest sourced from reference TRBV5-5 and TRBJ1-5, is DAGVTQSPTHLIKTRGQQVTLRCSPISGHKSVSWYQQVLGQGPQFIFQYYEKEERGRGNFPDRFSARQFPNYSSELNVNALLLGDSALYLCASSSTGNIGQPQHFGDGTRLSIL.

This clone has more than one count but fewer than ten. The CDR3 region is CASVYDTGNTGELFF. The CDR3 region has the DNA TGTGCCAGCGTGTACGATACCGGGAACACCGGGGAGCTGTTTTTT. V usage is TRBV19 and J usage is TRBJ2-2, with unresolved D. Trimming took off 9 bases at V and 1 base at J, with 15 bases between the two ends. Germline CDR1 is LNHDA and CDR2 is SQIVND (reference sequence). This CDR3 has 15 residues.

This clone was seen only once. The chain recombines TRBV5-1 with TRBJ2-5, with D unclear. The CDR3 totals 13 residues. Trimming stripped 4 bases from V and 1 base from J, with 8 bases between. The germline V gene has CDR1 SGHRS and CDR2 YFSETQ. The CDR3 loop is CASSEALQETQYF. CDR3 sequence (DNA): TGCGCCAGCAGCGAGGCACTCCAAGAGACCCAGTACTTC. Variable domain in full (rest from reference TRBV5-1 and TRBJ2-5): KAGVTQTPRYLIKTRGQQVTLSCSPISGHRSVSWYQQTPGQGLQFLFEYFSETQRNKGNFPGRFSGRQFSNSRSEMNVSTLELGDSALYLCASSEALQETQYFGPGTRLLVL.

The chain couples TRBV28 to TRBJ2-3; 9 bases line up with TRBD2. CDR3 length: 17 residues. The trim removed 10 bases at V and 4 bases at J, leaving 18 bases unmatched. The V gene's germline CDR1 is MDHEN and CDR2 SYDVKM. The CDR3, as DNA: TGTGCCACCATTGGACGACCAGCGGGAGGTATATCAGATACGCAGTATTTT. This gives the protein CATIGRPAGGISDTQYF.

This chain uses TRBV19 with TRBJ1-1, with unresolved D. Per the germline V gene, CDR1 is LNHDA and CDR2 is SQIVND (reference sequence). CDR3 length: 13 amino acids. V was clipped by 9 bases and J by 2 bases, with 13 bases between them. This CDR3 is CASKGGLNTEAFF. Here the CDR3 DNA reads TGTGCCAGCAAGGGTGGGCTTAACACTGAAGCTTTCTTT.

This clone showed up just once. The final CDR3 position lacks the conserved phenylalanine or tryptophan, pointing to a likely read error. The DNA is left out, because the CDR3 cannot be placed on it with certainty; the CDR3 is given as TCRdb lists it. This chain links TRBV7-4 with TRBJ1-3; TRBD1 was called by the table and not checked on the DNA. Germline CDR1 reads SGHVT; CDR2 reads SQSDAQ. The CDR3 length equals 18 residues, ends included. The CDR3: CASSFRQGAVLVCTGVRG.

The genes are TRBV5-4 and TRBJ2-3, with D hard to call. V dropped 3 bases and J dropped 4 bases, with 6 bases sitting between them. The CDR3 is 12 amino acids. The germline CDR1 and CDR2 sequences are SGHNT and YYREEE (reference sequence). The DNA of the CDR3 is TGTGCCAGCAGCTCCCCGCCAGATACGCAGTATTTT. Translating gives CASSSPPDTQYF.

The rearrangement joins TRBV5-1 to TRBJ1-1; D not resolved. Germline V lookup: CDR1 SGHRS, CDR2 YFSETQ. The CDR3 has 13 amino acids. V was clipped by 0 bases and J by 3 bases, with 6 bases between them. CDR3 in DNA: TGCGCCAGCAGCTTGGGGAAGGACACTGAAGCTTTCTTT. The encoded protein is CASSLGKDTEAFF.

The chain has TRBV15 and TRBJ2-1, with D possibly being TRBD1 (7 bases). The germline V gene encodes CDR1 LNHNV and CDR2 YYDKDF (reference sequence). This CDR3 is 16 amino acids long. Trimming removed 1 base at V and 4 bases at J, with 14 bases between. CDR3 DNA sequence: TGTGCCACCAGCAGAGGCGGAGGGGGCGTATACAATGAGCAGTTCTTC. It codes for CATSRGGGGVYNEQFF.

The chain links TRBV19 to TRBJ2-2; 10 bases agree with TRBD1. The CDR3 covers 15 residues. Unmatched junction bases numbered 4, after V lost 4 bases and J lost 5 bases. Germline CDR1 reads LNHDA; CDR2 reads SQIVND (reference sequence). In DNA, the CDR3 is TGTGCCAGTAGTAGCCGGGACAGGGGAACCGGGGAGCTGTTTTTT. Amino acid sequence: CASSSRDRGTGELFF.

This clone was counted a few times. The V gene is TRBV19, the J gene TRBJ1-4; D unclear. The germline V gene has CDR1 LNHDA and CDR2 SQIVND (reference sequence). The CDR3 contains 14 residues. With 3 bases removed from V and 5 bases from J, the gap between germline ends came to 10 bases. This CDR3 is CASSIWGSNEKLFF. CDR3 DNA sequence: TGTGCCAGTAGTATCTGGGGATCCAATGAAAAACTGTTTTTT.

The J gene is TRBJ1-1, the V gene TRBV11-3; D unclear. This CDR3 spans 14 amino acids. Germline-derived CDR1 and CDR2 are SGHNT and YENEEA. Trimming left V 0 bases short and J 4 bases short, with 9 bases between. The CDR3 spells CASSLEPAVTEAFF. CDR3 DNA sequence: TGTGCCAGCAGCTTAGAACCCGCCGTCACTGAAGCTTTCTTT.